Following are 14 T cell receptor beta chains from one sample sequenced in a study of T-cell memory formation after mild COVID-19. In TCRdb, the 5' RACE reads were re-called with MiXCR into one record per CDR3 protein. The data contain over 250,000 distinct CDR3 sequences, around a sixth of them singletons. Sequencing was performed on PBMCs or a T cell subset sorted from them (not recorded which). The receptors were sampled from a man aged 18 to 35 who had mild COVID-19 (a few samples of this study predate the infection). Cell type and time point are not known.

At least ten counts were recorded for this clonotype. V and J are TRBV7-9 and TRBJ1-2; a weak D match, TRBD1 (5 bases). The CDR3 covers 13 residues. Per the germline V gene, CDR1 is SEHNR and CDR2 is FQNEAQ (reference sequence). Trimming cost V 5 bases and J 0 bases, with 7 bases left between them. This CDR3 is CASSGGTNYGYTF. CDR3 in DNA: TGTGCCAGCAGCGGGGGGACTAACTATGGCTACACCTTC.

CDR3 DNA sequence: TGTGCCAGCAGTTATCAGGGTGGGAGGGGACGAGATACGCAGTATTTT. Amino acid sequence: CASSYQGGRGRDTQYF. J is TRBJ2-3 and V is TRBV6-5; 7 bases are a match to TRBD2. With 3 bases clipped from V and 5 bases from J, the junction kept 11 bases outside the gene matches. The CDR3 runs 16 residues. Germline V gives CDR1 MNHEY, CDR2 SVGAGI.

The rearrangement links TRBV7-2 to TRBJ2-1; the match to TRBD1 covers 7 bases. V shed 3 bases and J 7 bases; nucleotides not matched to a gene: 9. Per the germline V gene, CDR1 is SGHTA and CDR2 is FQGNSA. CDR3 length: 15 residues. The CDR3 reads CASSFRQGRWNEQFF. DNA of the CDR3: TGTGCCAGCAGCTTCCGACAGGGCAGGTGGAATGAGCAGTTCTTC.

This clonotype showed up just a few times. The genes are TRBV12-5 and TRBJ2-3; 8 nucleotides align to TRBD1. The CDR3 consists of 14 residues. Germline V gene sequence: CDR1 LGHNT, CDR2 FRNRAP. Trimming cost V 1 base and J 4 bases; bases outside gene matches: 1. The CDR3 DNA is TGTGCTAGTGGTTTGGGGACAGGGCCAGATACGCAGTATTTT. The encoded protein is CASGLGTGPDTQYF.

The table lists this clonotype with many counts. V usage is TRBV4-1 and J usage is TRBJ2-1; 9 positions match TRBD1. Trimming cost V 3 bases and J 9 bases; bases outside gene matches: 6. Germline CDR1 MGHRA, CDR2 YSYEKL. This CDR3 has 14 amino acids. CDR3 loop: CASSQPGQGLEQFF. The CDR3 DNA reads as TGCGCCAGCAGCCAGCCGGGACAGGGTCTTGAGCAGTTCTTC.

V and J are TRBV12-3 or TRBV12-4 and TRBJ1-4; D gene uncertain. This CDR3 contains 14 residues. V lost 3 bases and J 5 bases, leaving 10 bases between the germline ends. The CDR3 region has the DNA TGTGCCAGCAGTTTTGGGCCGGTCAATGAAAAACTGTTTTTT. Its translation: CASSFGPVNEKLFF.

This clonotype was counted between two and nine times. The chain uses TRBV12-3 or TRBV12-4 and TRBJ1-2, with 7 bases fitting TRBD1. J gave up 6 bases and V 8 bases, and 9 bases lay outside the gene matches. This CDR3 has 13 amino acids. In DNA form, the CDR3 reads TGTGCCAGCCAACAGGGGAGAGTTAATGGCTACACCTTC. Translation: CASQQGRVNGYTF.

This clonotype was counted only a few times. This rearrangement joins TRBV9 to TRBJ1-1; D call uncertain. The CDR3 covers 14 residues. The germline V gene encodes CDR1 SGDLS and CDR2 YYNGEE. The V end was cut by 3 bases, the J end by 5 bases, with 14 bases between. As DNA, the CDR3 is TGTGCCAGCAGCGATCAGTCTCGAACAACTGAAGCTTTCTTT. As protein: CASSDQSRTTEAFF.

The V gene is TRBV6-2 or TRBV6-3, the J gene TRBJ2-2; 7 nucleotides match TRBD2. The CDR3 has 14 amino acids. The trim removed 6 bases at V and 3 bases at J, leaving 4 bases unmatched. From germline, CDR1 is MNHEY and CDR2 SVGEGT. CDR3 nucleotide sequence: TGTGCCAGCAGCGGGGGGTCAGACACCGGGGAGCTGTTTTTT. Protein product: CASSGGSDTGELFF.

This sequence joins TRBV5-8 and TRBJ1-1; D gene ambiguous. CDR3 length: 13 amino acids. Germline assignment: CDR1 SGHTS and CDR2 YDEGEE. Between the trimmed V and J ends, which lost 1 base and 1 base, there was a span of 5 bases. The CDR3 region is CASSLYENTEAFF. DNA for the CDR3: TGTGCCAGCAGCTTGTACGAGAACACTGAAGCTTTCTTT.

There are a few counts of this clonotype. Here the CDR3 DNA reads TGTGCCAGCAGTGATGGACTAGTCAATGAGCAGTTCTTC. As protein: CASSDGLVNEQFF. The chain has TRBV25-1 and TRBJ2-1; 7 bases line up with TRBD2. Germline V gene lookup returns CDR1 MGHDK and CDR2 SYGVNS. CDR3 size: 13 residues. With V trimmed by 3 bases and J by 6 bases, 2 bases remained unmatched. Full variable domain (outside the CDR3, taken from reference TRBV25-1 and TRBJ2-1): EADIYQTPRYLVIGTGKKITLECSQTMGHDKMYWYQQDPGMELHLIHYSYGVNSTEKGDLSSESTVSRIRTEHFPLTLESARPSHTSQYLCASSDGLVNEQFFGPGTRLTVL.

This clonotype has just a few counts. The CDR3 loop is CATSSYSKLAAAYNEQFF. The CDR3 DNA reads TGTGCCACCAGCAGTTATTCAAAACTAGCGGCCGCCTACAATGAGCAGTTCTTC. The rearrangement joins TRBV15 to TRBJ2-1; 8 bases are shared with TRBD2. CDR3 length equals 18 residues. With 3 bases clipped from V and 2 bases from J, the junction kept 12 bases outside the gene matches. Germline V gene sequence: CDR1 LNHNV, CDR2 YYDKDF (reference sequence).

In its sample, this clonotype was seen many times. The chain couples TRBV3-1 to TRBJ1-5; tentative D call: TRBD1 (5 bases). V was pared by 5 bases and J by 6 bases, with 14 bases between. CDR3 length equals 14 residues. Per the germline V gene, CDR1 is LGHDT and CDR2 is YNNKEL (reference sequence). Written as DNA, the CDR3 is TGTGCCAGCAGCTCCTCGGGGGGGACTCAGCCCCAGCATTTT. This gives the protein CASSSSGGTQPQHF.

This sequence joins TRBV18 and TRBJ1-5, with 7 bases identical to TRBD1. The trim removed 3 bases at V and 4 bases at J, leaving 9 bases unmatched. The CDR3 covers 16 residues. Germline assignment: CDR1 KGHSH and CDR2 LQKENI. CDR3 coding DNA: TGTGCCAGCTCACCGCCGGGGACAGTGAATAATCAGCCCCAGCATTTT. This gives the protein CASSPPGTVNNQPQHF.